This T cell receptor beta chain was retrieved from a study of T cells in localized non-small cell lung cancer. Note on this clone: The antigen is undetermined.

TCRdb's table, derived via immunoSEQ multiplex PCR, lists solely in-frame clones and lacks some. This sample carries roughly 77,000 clones, 70% to 90% of them seen once, and the ten largest clones take 20% to 25%. Study-level findings and limits: A single tumor region was sequenced, leaving heterogeneity possible. Patients showing higher blood T cell density tended to see longer overall survival.

The TCR originated in a woman aged 35-75 years with stage I squamous cell lung carcinoma. Specimen: peripheral blood, collected before any cancer treatment.

The CDR3 DNA reads as TGCAGTGCGGTCGGACTTCATGGCTACACCTTC. As protein: CSAVGLHGYTF. The V gene is TRBV20-1, the J gene TRBJ1-2; D gene unclear. From germline, CDR1 is DFQATT and CDR2 SNEGSKA (reference sequence). CDR3 length: 11 amino acids. The germline V and J ends were trimmed by 6 bases and 6 bases, with 11 bases remaining between them.